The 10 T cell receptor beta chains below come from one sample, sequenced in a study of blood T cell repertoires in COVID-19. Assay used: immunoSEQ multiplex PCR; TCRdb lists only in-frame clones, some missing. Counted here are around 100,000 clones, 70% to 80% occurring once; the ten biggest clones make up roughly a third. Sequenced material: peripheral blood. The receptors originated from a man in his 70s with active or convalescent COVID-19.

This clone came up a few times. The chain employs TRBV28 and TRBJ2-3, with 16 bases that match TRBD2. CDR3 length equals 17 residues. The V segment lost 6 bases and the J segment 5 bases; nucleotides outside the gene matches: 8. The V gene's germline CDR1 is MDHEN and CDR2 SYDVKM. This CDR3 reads CASSLGTSGGAVDTQYF. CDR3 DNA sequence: TGTGCCAGCAGCCTCGGGACTAGCGGGGGGGCTGTAGATACGCAGTATTTT.

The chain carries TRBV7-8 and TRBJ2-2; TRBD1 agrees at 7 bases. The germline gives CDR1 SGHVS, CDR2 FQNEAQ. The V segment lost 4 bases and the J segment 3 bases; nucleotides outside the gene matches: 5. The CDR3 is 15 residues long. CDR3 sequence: CASSSGQAYTGELFF. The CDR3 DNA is TGTGCCAGCAGCTCAGGACAGGCTTACACCGGGGAGCTGTTTTTT.

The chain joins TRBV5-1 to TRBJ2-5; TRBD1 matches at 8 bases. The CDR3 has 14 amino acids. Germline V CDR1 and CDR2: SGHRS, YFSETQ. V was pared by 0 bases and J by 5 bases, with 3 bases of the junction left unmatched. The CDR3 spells CASSLGQGRETQYF. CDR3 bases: TGCGCCAGCAGCTTGGGACAGGGGAGGGAGACCCAGTACTTC.

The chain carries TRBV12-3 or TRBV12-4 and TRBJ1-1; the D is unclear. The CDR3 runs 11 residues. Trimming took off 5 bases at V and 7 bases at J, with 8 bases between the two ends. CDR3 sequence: CASSPGFEAFF. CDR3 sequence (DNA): TGTGCCAGCAGTCCGGGTTTTGAAGCTTTCTTT.

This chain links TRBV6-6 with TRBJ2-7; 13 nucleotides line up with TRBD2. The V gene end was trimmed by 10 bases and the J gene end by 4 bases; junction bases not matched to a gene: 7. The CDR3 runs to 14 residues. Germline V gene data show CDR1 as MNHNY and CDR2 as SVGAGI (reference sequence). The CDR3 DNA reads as TGTGCCACCACACTAGCGGGAGGGCAGTACGAGCAGTACTTC. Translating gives CATTLAGGQYEQYF.

The CDR3 sequence: CASSLGQVYEQYF. The DNA of the CDR3 is TGTGCCAGCAGTTTAGGTCAGGTCTACGAGCAGTACTTC. The rearrangement joins TRBV12-3 or TRBV12-4 to TRBJ2-7; D is ambiguous. The CDR3 length is 13 residues. The V end was cut by 1 base, the J end by 3 bases, with 7 bases between.

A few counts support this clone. CDR3 sequence (DNA): TGTGCCAGCAGTTTCCAGTCTCCGCCGACAGGCTATAATTCACCCCTCCACTTT. Amino acid sequence: CASSFQSPPTGYNSPLHF. The chain has TRBV27 and TRBJ1-6; weak D call: TRBD1 (6 bases). Germline V lookup: CDR1 MNHEY, CDR2 SMNVEV (reference sequence). V lost 3 bases and J 3 bases, leaving 18 bases between the germline ends. This CDR3 has 18 amino acids.

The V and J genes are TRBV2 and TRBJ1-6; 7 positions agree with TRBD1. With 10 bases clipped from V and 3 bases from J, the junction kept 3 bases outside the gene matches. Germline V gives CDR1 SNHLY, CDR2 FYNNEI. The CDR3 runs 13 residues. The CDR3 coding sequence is TGTGCCACTAGACAGGGCTATAATTCACCCCTCCACTTT. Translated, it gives CATRQGYNSPLHF.

The CDR3 reads CASSDPGTAAGNTIYF. DNA for the CDR3: TGTGCCAGCAGTGACCCCGGGACAGCAGCTGGAAACACCATATATTTT. The genes are TRBV2 and TRBJ1-3, with 7 nucleotides matching TRBD1. Germline V gene data show CDR1 as SNHLY and CDR2 as FYNNEI. J was trimmed by 2 bases and V by 3 bases; bases with no gene match: 7. The CDR3 is made up of 16 amino acids.

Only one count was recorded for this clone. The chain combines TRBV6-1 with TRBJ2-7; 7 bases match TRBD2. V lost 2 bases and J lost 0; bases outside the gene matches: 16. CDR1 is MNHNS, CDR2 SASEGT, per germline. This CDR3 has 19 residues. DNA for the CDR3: TGTGCCAGCAGTGAAAGGAGGGGAGGCAGCGGGGTGAGCTCCTACGAGCAGTACTTC. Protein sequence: CASSERRGGSGVSSYEQYF.